The following is a TCR beta chain sequence with its context. Its target is not known. The CDR3 is made up of 14 amino acids. V lost 4 bases and J lost 6; bases outside the gene matches: 4. Germline loops: CDR1 SGHRS, CDR2 YFSETQ. The sample is drawn from a study of beta chain features in type 1 diabetes. Study context: Healthy donors and patients had similar age, gender and cell yields.

Study observations and caveats: A greater similarity of naive, central memory and Treg TCRB repertoires was seen among patients than among healthy donors. Within each of all four CD4+ subsets, Type 1 diabetes patients had TCRB CDR3s that were moderately but significantly shorter. HLA effects on TCRB rearrangement stayed unresolved here.

Expressed TCRB transcripts were sequenced, since all the RNA that had been isolated was reverse transcribed. Only in-frame clones appear in the TCRdb table, and some are missing; sequencing was by immunoSEQ multiplex PCR. This sample has some 150,000 clones; roughly a tenth occur once, and the top ten carry roughly 0.69%. V gene TRBV5-1 combines with J gene TRBJ1-1; TRBD1 matches 12 bases. The sequence derives from a man between 18 and 29 years old in good health. The sample comprised central memory CD4+ T cells from blood. CDR3 residues: CASSAGTGGSEAFF. CDR3 DNA sequence: TGCGCCAGCAGCGCCGGGACAGGGGGCTCTGAAGCTTTCTTT.